Listed below are T cell receptor beta chains from one sample, sequenced in a study of T cells in Graves' hyperthyroidism and ophthalmopathy. TCRdb ran MiXCR on the multiplex PCR reads and lists one entry per CDR3 protein. Of about 360,000 distinct CDR3 sequences in the sample, less than 15% are singletons; the top ten hold over 8.5%. Specimen: blood. These TCRs come from a woman between 18 and 29 years old with Graves' hyperthyroidism. Both conserved end residues are part of each CDR3. Each record gives: J gene, V gene, clone size, D gene, CDR3 DNA, CDR3 protein. The D gene is left open where the match is weak. Expanded clones get a size class; other rows say once, few or many, or leave the size out.

J: TRBJ2-5; V: TRBV7-8; size: .; D: TRBD1; DNA: TGTGCCAGCAGCCACGGGACAGGGGAGACCCAGTACTTC; CDR3: CASSHGTGETQYF
J: TRBJ2-7; V: TRBV7-9; size: many; D: .; DNA: TGTGCCAGCAGCTTAGGTCCTAGCGCCGAGCAGTACTTC; CDR3: CASSLGPSAEQYF
J: TRBJ2-2; V: TRBV12-3/TRBV12-4; size: few; D: .; DNA: TGTGCCAGCAGCCGCGGGACTCCCACTACCGGGGAGCTGTTTTTT; CDR3: CASSRGTPTTGELFF
J: TRBJ1-1; V: TRBV11-2; size: many; D: .; DNA: TGTGCCAGCAGCTTAGATAGAAGGGCGGAAGCTTTCTTT; CDR3: CASSLDRRAEAFF
J: TRBJ1-4; V: TRBV10-3; size: many; D: .; DNA: TGTGCCATCAGTGAGTCGAGTTCGTTTGAAAAACTGTTTTTT; CDR3: CAISESSSFEKLFF
J: TRBJ1-2; V: TRBV5-1; size: many; D: TRBD1; DNA: TGCGCCAGCAGCACAACGGACAGGGCCGATGGCTACACCTTC; CDR3: CASSTTDRADGYTF
J: TRBJ2-3; V: TRBV20-1; size: .; D: TRBD2; DNA: TGCAGTGCTCCGGGACTAGCGGGAGGCGCAGATACGCAGTATTTT; CDR3: CSAPGLAGGADTQYF
J: TRBJ2-5; V: TRBV4-2; size: .; D: TRBD1; DNA: TGTGCCAGCAGCCCCGCCGGACAGGGCTACGCAGAGACCCAGTACTTC; CDR3: CASSPAGQGYAETQYF
J: TRBJ1-5; V: TRBV11-2; size: .; D: TRBD1; DNA: TGTGCCAGCAGCTTAGAGGCAGGGGGACATCAGCCCCAGCATTTT; CDR3: CASSLEAGGHQPQHF
J: TRBJ2-3; V: TRBV7-9; size: many; D: TRBD1; DNA: TGTGCCAGCAGCTTCTCGACAGGGGCCACAGATACGCAGTATTTT; CDR3: CASSFSTGATDTQYF
J: TRBJ1-2; V: TRBV4-1; size: few; D: .; DNA: TGCGCCAGCAGCCAAGAAAGGGGCCTGGAGGAGGTGGGGGGCTACACCTTC; CDR3: CASSQERGLEEVGGYTF
J: TRBJ1-3; V: TRBV10-3; size: many; D: .; DNA: TGTGCCATCAGTGAGTCGTGGCAGAGCTCTGGAAACACCATATATTTT; CDR3: CAISESWQSSGNTIYF
J: TRBJ2-5; V: TRBV7-6; size: few; D: TRBD2; DNA: TGTGCCAGCAGCCCTGGGGGGTGGGAGGGGACCCAGTACTTC; CDR3: CASSPGGWEGTQYF
J: TRBJ1-4; V: TRBV7-2; size: .; D: .; DNA: TGTGCCAGCAGCTTAGGTTCCAGAATTTTTAATGAACAACTGTTTTTT; CDR3: CASSLGSRIFNEQLFF
J: TRBJ1-1; V: TRBV2; size: many; D: .; DNA: TGTGCCAGCAGTGAAGGAAGCCTCGGGCCTGAAGCTTTCTTT; CDR3: CASSEGSLGPEAFF
J: TRBJ2-7; V: TRBV5-1; size: many; D: TRBD2; DNA: TGCGCCAGCAGCTTGGACTCGGGAGGGCCATCCTACGAGCAGTACTTC; CDR3: CASSLDSGGPSYEQYF
J: TRBJ2-1; V: TRBV12-3/TRBV12-4; size: many; D: .; DNA: TGTGCCAGCAGTTTCGGAGGGATGTACAATGAGCAGTTCTTC; CDR3: CASSFGGMYNEQFF
J: TRBJ1-1; V: TRBV6-2/TRBV6-3; size: many; D: .; DNA: TGTGCCAGCAGTTACAAAGGGAACACTGAAGCTTTCTTT; CDR3: CASSYKGNTEAFF
J: TRBJ2-5; V: TRBV3-1; size: many; D: TRBD2; DNA: TGTGCCAGCAGCCAAGTCGCTAGCGGGGGAATTCAAGAGACCCAGTACTTC; CDR3: CASSQVASGGIQETQYF
J: TRBJ2-3; V: TRBV24-1; size: .; D: .; DNA: TGTGCCACCAGTGATCCAGGGGATACGCAGTATTTT; CDR3: CATSDPGDTQYF
J: TRBJ1-1; V: TRBV5-6; size: many; D: .; DNA: TGTGCCAGCAGCCTGACCGGGAGTGAAGCTTTCTTT; CDR3: CASSLTGSEAFF
J: TRBJ1-1; V: TRBV3-1; size: many; D: .; DNA: TGTGCCAGCAGCCTCCGACAGTATAACACTGAAGCTTTCTTT; CDR3: CASSLRQYNTEAFF
J: TRBJ2-3; V: TRBV12-3/TRBV12-4; size: many; D: .; DNA: TGTGCCAGCAGTTTAGGTCGTGGGGGGACGCAGTATTTT; CDR3: CASSLGRGGTQYF
J: TRBJ2-1; V: TRBV6-2/TRBV6-3; size: many; D: TRBD1; DNA: TGTGCCAGCAGGGACAGGGCCTACAATGAGCAGTTCTTC; CDR3: CASRDRAYNEQFF
J: TRBJ2-3; V: TRBV6-2/TRBV6-3; size: many; D: .; DNA: TGTGCCAGCAGTTCCGGGACCCACACAGATACGCAGTATTTT; CDR3: CASSSGTHTDTQYF
J: TRBJ2-7; V: TRBV28; size: many; D: TRBD2; DNA: TGTGCCAGCACCGGCGGACTAGCGGGCTCCTACGAGCAGTACTTC; CDR3: CASTGGLAGSYEQYF
J: TRBJ2-5; V: TRBV20-1; size: .; D: TRBD2; DNA: TGCAGTGCTTCTCCCGCGACTAGCGGGAGCTTCATAACAGAGACCCAGTACTTC; CDR3: CSASPATSGSFITETQYF
J: TRBJ2-1; V: TRBV11-1; size: .; D: .; DNA: TGTGCCAGCAGCCAAGATGGACGGTCCTACAATGAGCAGTTCTTC; CDR3: CASSQDGRSYNEQFF
J: TRBJ1-1; V: TRBV2; size: few; D: .; DNA: TGTGCCAGCAGTGAGACAGCAGCCTGGAACACTGAAGCTTTCTTT; CDR3: CASSETAAWNTEAFF
J: TRBJ1-1; V: TRBV3-1; size: .; D: .; DNA: TGTGCCGGCAGCTTCCTGGACACTGAAGCTTTCTTT; CDR3: CAGSFLDTEAFF
J: TRBJ2-5; V: TRBV4-3; size: many; D: TRBD1; DNA: TGCGCCAGCAGCCCTAATGGAATCCGAGGGGGCGCCGGTGAGACCCAGTACTTC; CDR3: CASSPNGIRGGAGETQYF
J: TRBJ1-4; V: TRBV5-1; size: few; D: .; DNA: TGCGCCAGCAGCTTGGAGCAGCTCAATGAAAAACTGTTTTTT; CDR3: CASSLEQLNEKLFF
J: TRBJ1-6; V: TRBV11-2; size: many; D: .; DNA: TGTGCCAGCAGCTTCAGTGATTCTTCCCTCCACTTT; CDR3: CASSFSDSSLHF
J: TRBJ1-3; V: TRBV7-8; size: many; D: .; DNA: TGTGCCACCTCGGCTTCGTCCGGAAACACCATATATTTT; CDR3: CATSASSGNTIYF
J: TRBJ1-1; V: TRBV20-1; size: many; D: TRBD1; DNA: TGCAGTGCTACGACAGGGGCAGGCGCTGAAGCTTTCTTT; CDR3: CSATTGAGAEAFF
J: TRBJ2-4; V: TRBV6-6; size: few; D: .; DNA: TGTGCCAGCAGTTACTCGCGGTCGGGGGACATTCAGTACTTC; CDR3: CASSYSRSGDIQYF
J: TRBJ1-2; V: TRBV20-1; size: few; D: .; DNA: TGCAGTGCTACCCACCCCTATGGCTACACCTTC; CDR3: CSATHPYGYTF
J: TRBJ1-6; V: TRBV15; size: .; D: TRBD1; DNA: TGTGCCACCAGTACCGGGACAGGGGGCTGGGGTTCACCCCTCCACTTT; CDR3: CATSTGTGGWGSPLHF
J: TRBJ2-1; V: TRBV4-3; size: few; D: .; DNA: TGCGCCAGCAGCCACAGTAATACTAACTACAATGAGCAGTTCTTC; CDR3: CASSHSNTNYNEQFF
J: TRBJ1-2; V: TRBV15; size: many; D: .; DNA: TGTGCCACCAGCAGGTCACAGGGATATGGCTACACCTTC; CDR3: CATSRSQGYGYTF
J: TRBJ2-7; V: TRBV3-1; size: many; D: .; DNA: TGTGCCAGCAGCCAAGGTGAAAGCGTTAAAGAGCAGTACTTC; CDR3: CASSQGESVKEQYF
J: TRBJ1-1; V: TRBV19; size: many; D: .; DNA: TGTGCCAGTAGTGATCCGGCGGGGAAGAACAGTGAAGCTTTCTTT; CDR3: CASSDPAGKNSEAFF
J: TRBJ1-2; V: TRBV6-4; size: .; D: .; DNA: TGTGCCAGCAGCCCAACGGGACGGACGGATGGCTACACCTTC; CDR3: CASSPTGRTDGYTF
J: TRBJ2-5; V: TRBV19; size: many; D: .; DNA: TGTGCCAGTAGTATCGGAGGTCAAGAGACCCAGTACTTC; CDR3: CASSIGGQETQYF
J: TRBJ2-5; V: TRBV7-9; size: few; D: TRBD1; DNA: TGTGCCAGCAGCCGCTCCCCGGGACAGGGGGTAAGGGGAGAGACCCAGTACTTC; CDR3: CASSRSPGQGVRGETQYF
J: TRBJ2-6; V: TRBV19; size: .; D: TRBD1; DNA: TGTGCCAGTAGTGACAGGGCTTATGGGTCTGGGGCCAACGTCCTGACTTTC; CDR3: CASSDRAYGSGANVLTF
J: TRBJ2-2; V: TRBV28; size: few; D: TRBD1; DNA: TGTGCCAGCAGTTCAATTGGACAGGGTGGGAACACCGGGGAGCTGTTTTTT; CDR3: CASSSIGQGGNTGELFF
J: TRBJ1-2; V: TRBV6-1; size: many; D: .; DNA: TGTGCCGCGGCTCCAGGGGAGCACTATGGCTACACCTTC; CDR3: CAAAPGEHYGYTF
J: TRBJ2-3; V: TRBV20-1; size: many; D: TRBD2; DNA: TGCAGTGCTCACCACGGACTAGTTGGGGGTTATACGCAGTATTTT; CDR3: CSAHHGLVGGYTQYF
J: TRBJ2-5; V: TRBV12-3/TRBV12-4; size: many; D: TRBD1; DNA: TGTGCCAGCAGTTTTGCCAGGGGGTTAGGGGAGACCCAGTACTTC; CDR3: CASSFARGLGETQYF
J: TRBJ2-7; V: TRBV6-2/TRBV6-3; size: many; D: TRBD1; DNA: TGTGCCAGTAACCGGGACAGATATTACGAGCAGTACTTC; CDR3: CASNRDRYYEQYF
J: TRBJ2-1; V: TRBV7-2; size: many; D: .; DNA: TGTGCCAGCTCACTATCCCACGGGGCCAACAATGAGCAGTTCTTC; CDR3: CASSLSHGANNEQFF
J: TRBJ2-1; V: TRBV7-8; size: many; D: TRBD2; DNA: TGTGCCAGCAGCCCCGGACTAGCGATGAATGAGCAGTTCTTC; CDR3: CASSPGLAMNEQFF
J: TRBJ1-2; V: TRBV5-6; size: .; D: .; DNA: TGTGCCAGCAGCGTCGGGACGATCTATGGCTACACCTTC; CDR3: CASSVGTIYGYTF